These 21 T cell receptor beta chains were all obtained from the same sample, sequenced in a study of blood T cells in healthy people across ages. Through a sample-barcoded 5' primer and a J-beta primer mix, a second PCR was run for about 6 to 11 cycles. TCRdb analysed the 5' RACE reads with MiXCR anew, one entry per CDR3 protein. The sample carries over 1,500,000 distinct CDR3 sequences, just under 50% recorded once. The sample taken for sequencing was blood. All receptors derive from a woman aged 40 to 55 in good health.

There are a few counts of this clonotype. The rearrangement links TRBV7-6 to TRBJ2-4; TRBD2 matches 12 bases. The CDR3 length is 18 residues. The germline gives CDR1 SGHVS, CDR2 FNYEAQ. V shed 1 base, J shed 0 bases, and the junction held 4 bases outside the gene matches. The CDR3 DNA is TGTGCCAGCAGCTTAGGGACTAGCGGGGATTTAGCCAAAAACATTCAGTACTTC. This translates into CASSLGTSGDLAKNIQYF. The full variable domain, its missing parts supplied by reference TRBV7-6 and TRBJ2-4, is GAGVSQSPRYKVTKRGQDVALRCDPISGHVSLYWYRQALGQGPEFLTYFNYEAQQDKSGLPNDRFSAERPEGSISTLTIQRTEQRDSAMYRCASSLGTSGDLAKNIQYFGAGTRLSVL.

This chain links TRBV6-2 or TRBV6-3 with TRBJ2-5; no clear D gene. V lost 3 bases and J lost 0, with 14 bases in between. The CDR3 contains 16 residues. The germline V gene has CDR1 MNHEY and CDR2 SVGEGT. The CDR3 nucleotides read TGTGCCAGCAGTTATAGACGGGCTAAGTACCAAGAGACCCAGTACTTC. It codes for CASSYRRAKYQETQYF.

The V call is TRBV20-1, the J call TRBJ2-1; D may be TRBD1 or TRBD2 (5 bases each). Germline CDR1 and CDR2: DFQATT and SNEGSKA (reference sequence). V gave up 3 bases and J gave up 0 bases, with 15 bases separating them. This CDR3 is built from 16 residues. The CDR3 bases are TGCAGTGCTAGGGTCGTTTGGGGGAGCTCCTACAATGAGCAGTTCTTC. Residues: CSARVVWGSSYNEQFF.

The chain employs TRBV12-3 or TRBV12-4 and TRBJ2-2; a possible D gene is TRBD1 (5 bases). Trimming took 6 bases from V and 4 from J, leaving 9 bases between them. The CDR3 has 13 amino acids. In DNA form, the CDR3 reads TGTGCCAGCAGCCGCAGGGTCACCGGGGAGCTGTTTTTT. It translates to CASSRRVTGELFF.

CDR3 loop: CSVVGIRETQFF. CDR3 nucleotides: TGCAGCGTTGTGGGCATTAGGGAGACCCAGTTCTTC. This chain connects TRBV29-1 to TRBJ2-1, with D possibly TRBD2 on 5 matching bases. Per germline, CDR1 SQVTM and CDR2 ANQGSEA. The CDR3 contains 12 residues. The V end lost 4 bases, the J end lost 13 bases, and 17 bases lay between the germline ends.

The chain has TRBV13 and TRBJ2-5; TRBD1 matches 10 bases. The DNA end is more similar to TRBJ2-7, so the J call may be wrong. There are 16 residues in the CDR3. The germline gives CDR1 PRHDT, CDR2 FYEKMQ (reference sequence). The CDR3 loop reads CASSPPGGQGNYEQYF. CDR3 in DNA: TGTGCCAGCAGCCCCCCGGGGGGACAGGGGAATTACGAGCAGTACTTC.

The CDR3 protein is CASMGLQDPYEQYF. CDR3 sequence (DNA): TGTGCCAGCATGGGGCTGCAGGACCCCTACGAGCAGTACTTC. The chain couples TRBV12-3 or TRBV12-4 to TRBJ2-7, with D perhaps TRBD1 (5 bases). CDR3 length: 14 amino acids. The germline V and J ends were trimmed by 7 bases and 2 bases, with 15 bases remaining between them.

This clonotype has just one count. The chain joins TRBV2 to TRBJ2-3; D unresolved. The ends were cut back, 1 base at V and 0 bases at J, with 8 bases in the middle. Germline CDR1 and CDR2: SNHLY and FYNNEI. This CDR3 has 15 residues. CDR3: CASSEDNQSTDTQYF. The CDR3 region has the DNA TGTGCCAGCAGTGAAGATAACCAAAGCACAGATACGCAGTATTTT.

The count of this clonotype is one. The rearrangement joins TRBV3-1 to TRBJ2-3; D not certain. This CDR3 region has 14 residues. The V end lost 8 bases, the J end lost 0 bases, and 12 bases lay between the germline ends. CDR1 LGHDT and CDR2 YNNKEL come from the germline V gene (reference sequence). This CDR3 reads CASELKASTDTQYF. CDR3 in DNA: TGTGCCAGCGAGCTAAAAGCTAGCACAGATACGCAGTATTTT.

This clonotype was counted a few times. The chain combines TRBV24-1 with TRBJ2-3; 9 bases are a match to TRBD2. V shed 8 bases and J 2 bases; nucleotides not matched to a gene: 7. The CDR3 extends over 15 amino acids. The germline V gene encodes CDR1 KGHDR and CDR2 SFDVKD. The CDR3 loop is CATKASGGYTDTQYF. The DNA of the CDR3 is TGTGCCACCAAGGCCAGCGGGGGGTACACAGATACGCAGTATTTT.

This clonotype came up a few times. This chain connects TRBV4-1 to TRBJ2-7; the match to TRBD1 covers 8 bases. From germline, CDR1 is MGHRA and CDR2 YSYEKL. The CDR3 consists of 15 residues. The V and J ends lost 1 base and 2 bases, in that order; junction bases with no gene match: 4. The CDR3 nucleotides read TGCGCCAGCAGCCAAGGTTTGGGACAGGCCTACGAGCAGTACTTC. Encoded protein: CASSQGLGQAYEQYF.

This clonotype was counted only a few times. The chain carries TRBV27 and TRBJ2-5; 9 positions match TRBD1. Germline lookup yields CDR1 MNHEY and CDR2 SMNVEV (reference sequence). The CDR3 is made up of 14 amino acids. Unmatched junction bases numbered 4, after V lost 7 bases and J lost 1 base. CDR3: CASTRTGAQETQYF. CDR3 DNA: TGTGCCAGCACACGGACAGGGGCCCAAGAGACCCAGTACTTC.

This clonotype was detected only a few times. The V call is TRBV20-1, the J call TRBJ2-6; D ambiguous. This CDR3 is 14 amino acids long. From germline, CDR1 is DFQATT and CDR2 SNEGSKA (reference sequence). V was clipped by 3 bases and J by 2 bases, with 8 bases between them. This chain's CDR3 is CSASRLAGANVLTF. CDR3 bases: TGCAGTGCTAGTAGACTCGCTGGGGCCAACGTCCTGACTTTC.

This clonotype was observed a few times. The chain joins TRBV6-5 to TRBJ2-5, with D possibly being TRBD2 (5 bases). CDR3 length: 16 amino acids. The germline CDR1 and CDR2 sequences are MNHEY and SVGAGI. V was clipped by 0 bases and J by 2 bases, with 13 bases between them. CDR3 DNA: TGTGCCAGCAGTTACTCTATCCGGACGGGACAAGAGACCCAGTACTTC. Protein sequence: CASSYSIRTGQETQYF.

The gene calls are TRBV12-3 or TRBV12-4 and TRBJ2-1; 10 nucleotides agree with TRBD1. CDR3 length: 15 residues. V was clipped by 5 bases and J by 5 bases; unmatched bases: 6. This chain's CDR3 is CASSTGTGANNEQFF. The CDR3 nucleotides are TGTGCCAGCAGTACCGGGACAGGGGCAAACAATGAGCAGTTCTTC.

This clonotype was counted a few times. The genes are TRBV28 and TRBJ1-6; TRBD1 is a possible D gene (5 bases). Between the trimmed V and J ends, which lost 2 bases and 8 bases, there was a span of 10 bases. The germline CDR1 and CDR2 sequences are MDHEN and SYDVKM. The CDR3 is made up of 14 amino acids. The CDR3 DNA is TGTGCCAGCAGTTTAGGGACGGCATATTCACCCCTCCACTTT. This gives the protein CASSLGTAYSPLHF.

This clonotype has just a few counts. The V and J genes are TRBV27 and TRBJ2-7; TRBD1 agrees at 7 bases. The CDR3 is 16 residues long. CDR1 is MNHEY and CDR2 is SMNVEV in the germline V gene (reference sequence). V shed 4 bases, J shed 3 bases, and the junction held 12 bases outside the gene matches. Here the CDR3 reads CASSSKQGSDFYEQYF. The CDR3 DNA is TGTGCCAGCAGTTCTAAACAGGGGTCGGACTTCTACGAGCAGTACTTC.

The sample holds a few counts of this clonotype. This sequence joins TRBV29-1 and TRBJ2-5; TRBD1 is a possible D gene (6 bases). Trimming shortened V by 3 bases and J by 2 bases, and 19 bases separated the two germline ends. Germline CDR1 and CDR2: SQVTM and ANQGSEA. The CDR3 loop spans 16 amino acids. CDR3 sequence reads: CSVEPGNQGPQETQYF. In DNA form, the CDR3 reads TGCAGCGTTGAGCCTGGAAATCAGGGGCCTCAAGAGACCCAGTACTTC.

The table lists this clonotype with a few counts. The chain recombines TRBV20-1 with TRBJ2-7; 7 positions match TRBD2. The CDR3 sequence is 16 residues long. Germline V gives CDR1 DFQATT, CDR2 SNEGSKA (reference sequence). The trim removed 1 base at V and 1 base at J, leaving 10 bases unmatched. CDR3 DNA sequence: TGCAGTGCTAGAGTCGGCCCTAGCGGATCATCCTACGAGCAGTACTTC. Encoded protein: CSARVGPSGSSYEQYF.

This clonotype was seen only a few times. The J gene is TRBJ2-5, the V gene TRBV5-1; D uncertain. V was clipped by 4 bases and J by 5 bases, with 18 bases between them. The CDR3 covers 15 residues. The germline CDR1 and CDR2 sequences are SGHRS and YFSETQ. The CDR3 coding sequence is TGCGCCAGCAGCGCCACACCTCGTGAGAGGGAGACCCAGTACTTC. Translating it yields CASSATPRERETQYF.

J is TRBJ2-7 and V is TRBV6-6, with 9 bases identical to TRBD1. V lost 6 bases, J lost 12 bases, and 12 bases stayed unmatched. Germline V gene lookup returns CDR1 MNHNY and CDR2 SVGAGI (reference sequence). This CDR3 has 13 residues. As DNA, the CDR3 is TGTGCCAGCAGCCTTCACACAGGGGGCACTAGGTACTTC. Amino acid sequence: CASSLHTGGTRYF.